This is a list of T cell receptor beta chains from one sample in a study of T cell repertoires in ileal Crohn's disease. Profiled with immunoSEQ multiplex PCR; TCRdb holds only in-frame clones, not every one. Of roughly 8,500 clones in the sample, approximately 79% are singletons; the top ten hold roughly 20%. Sample: ileal tissue. The receptors here all came from an adult with Crohn's disease. CDR3s include the opening cysteine and the closing phenylalanine or tryptophan. D genes are given only for firm matches. Clone size is shown for a subset of rows, as once, few, many or a class of expanded clone.

d_call,j_call,clone_size,v_call,cdr3_nt,cdr3_aa
TRBD1,TRBJ2-7,.,TRBV27,TGTGCCAGCAGTCGTAATCCAACAGGGGTGGGTTACGAGCAGTACTTC,CASSRNPTGVGYEQYF
.,TRBJ2-1,.,TRBV7-3,TGTGCCAGCAGCTCCATCCTAACCCAGGGGAACAATGAGCAGTTCTTC,CASSSILTQGNNEQFF
.,TRBJ2-1,.,TRBV27,TGTGCCAGCAGTTTGAGCGGGTGGGTCTCCTACAATGAGCAGTTCTTC,CASSLSGWVSYNEQFF
TRBD2,TRBJ2-7,.,TRBV4-1,TGCGCCAGCAGCCAGGAAGCGGGGAGCTCCTACGAGCAGTACTTC,CASSQEAGSSYEQYF
TRBD1,TRBJ2-3,once,TRBV29-1,TGCAGCGTAGACAGGGAAGATACGCAGTATTTT,CSVDREDTQYF
TRBD2,TRBJ2-3,.,TRBV6-5,TGTGCCAGCGGGGCTAGCGGGAGGGCCGCAGATACGCAGTATTTT,CASGASGRAADTQYF
TRBD1,TRBJ2-3,.,TRBV10-3,TGTGCCATCAGGGGGGACAGGGGGCCGCAGTATTTT,CAIRGDRGPQYF
.,TRBJ1-2,.,TRBV6-4,TGTGCCACAGACAGCAACGGTGGCTACACCTTC,CATDSNGGYTF
TRBD2,TRBJ2-7,.,TRBV5-5,TGTGCCAGCAGCTTATCCGGGACTAGCGGGAGCTACGAGCAGTACTTC,CASSLSGTSGSYEQYF
.,TRBJ2-7,.,TRBV10-3,TGTGCCATCAGTGGGGGAGCCTACGAGCAGTACTTC,CAISGGAYEQYF
TRBD2,TRBJ2-7,.,TRBV6-1,TGTGCCAGCAGCGGACTAGCGGGGGGCTCCTACGAGCAGTACTTC,CASSGLAGGSYEQYF
.,TRBJ2-7,.,TRBV7-6,TGTGCCAGCAGTCTCCGGGCCCCGGGGTACGAGCAGTACTTC,CASSLRAPGYEQYF
.,TRBJ2-6,.,TRBV7-8,TGTGCCAGCAGTCCCAGGGTGGCCTCTCTCTCTGGGGCCAACGTCCTGACTTTC,CASSPRVASLSGANVLTF
TRBD2,TRBJ2-7,once,TRBV4-3,TGCGCCAGCAGCCAATTAGCGGGGGCGGGGGAGCAGTACTTC,CASSQLAGAGEQYF
TRBD2,TRBJ2-2,.,TRBV2,TGTGCCAGCAGTCCTAAGCGGGACCCGAACACCGGGGAGCTGTTTTTT,CASSPKRDPNTGELFF
.,TRBJ1-5,.,TRBV10-3,TGTGCCATCAGTGAGTCCGCGGGGCCGGGGGACAATCAGCCCCAGCATTTT,CAISESAGPGDNQPQHF
TRBD1,TRBJ1-3,.,TRBV19,TGTGCCAGTAGTCAAGGGACAGTGAGCTCTGGAAACACCATATATTTT,CASSQGTVSSGNTIYF
TRBD2,TRBJ2-1,.,TRBV7-8,TGTGCCAGCAGCCGACTAGCGGGCTCCTACAATGAGCAGTTCTTC,CASSRLAGSYNEQFF
.,TRBJ2-3,.,TRBV7-3,TGTGCCAGCAGCCTCAACCGGAGGGCCGCGCAGTATTTT,CASSLNRRAAQYF
TRBD1,TRBJ2-7,once,TRBV7-9,TGTGCCAGCAGCCCTCCCCCGCGGGACAGGGTAATATACGAGCAGTACTTC,CASSPPPRDRVIYEQYF
TRBD2,TRBJ2-5,.,TRBV19,TGTGCCAGTAGCGGGGGGTGGCAAGAGACCCAGTACTTC,CASSGGWQETQYF
.,TRBJ1-3,.,TRBV29-1,TGCAGCGTTGAAGGGACAGTCTCTGGAAACACCATATATTTT,CSVEGTVSGNTIYF
.,TRBJ2-1,.,TRBV7-7,TGTGCCAGCAGCTTAGCGCTTGTACAGGAAAATGAGCAGTTCTTC,CASSLALVQENEQFF
TRBD2,TRBJ2-7,.,TRBV2,TGTGCCAGCAGGGGGGGGAGCTCTCGAGGCTACGAGCAGTACTTC,CASRGGSSRGYEQYF
TRBD1,TRBJ1-1,few,TRBV11-2,TGTGCCAGCAGCCGAGACAGGGCCTCAGGGGGGAACACTGAAGCTTTCTTT,CASSRDRASGGNTEAFF
.,TRBJ2-7,.,TRBV7-2,TGTGCCAGCAGCTTAGGGCTAGCGCCTTACGAGCAGTACTTC,CASSLGLAPYEQYF
TRBD1,TRBJ2-7,.,TRBV6-6,TGTGCCAGCAGCAACCCGGGGACAGGGGGCTACGAGCAGTACTTC,CASSNPGTGGYEQYF
TRBD2,TRBJ2-7,once,TRBV13,TGTGCCAGCAGCTTCGGGACTAGCGGGTACTCCTACGAGCAGTACTTC,CASSFGTSGYSYEQYF
TRBD2,TRBJ2-7,.,TRBV5-6,TGTGCCAGCAGCTTGGAGGTAGCGGGTGGCTACGAGCAGTACTTC,CASSLEVAGGYEQYF
TRBD2,TRBJ2-7,few,TRBV5-4,TGTGCCAGCAGCCCAGCGGGAGGCTCCTACGAGCAGTACTTC,CASSPAGGSYEQYF
.,TRBJ1-5,few,TRBV30,TGTGCCTGGAGTGGTACAGTTAGCAATCAGCCCCAGCATTTT,CAWSGTVSNQPQHF
.,TRBJ2-1,.,TRBV15,TGTGCCACCAGCAGGGAGCCATACAATGAGCAGTTCTTC,CATSREPYNEQFF
.,TRBJ1-2,.,TRBV4-2,TGTGCCAGCAGCACACAGGGTACAGCTAACTATGGCTACACCTTC,CASSTQGTANYGYTF
TRBD1,TRBJ1-6,few,TRBV4-1,TGCGCCAGCAGCGGACAGGGGAATTCACCCCTCCACTTT,CASSGQGNSPLHF
TRBD1,TRBJ1-2,.,TRBV9,TGTGCCAGCAGCGTAGCCCCGGCAGGGGGATATGGCTACACCTTC,CASSVAPAGGYGYTF
TRBD1,TRBJ2-7,.,TRBV4-2,TGTGCCAGCAGCCGCCCGGGACAGGGCTTCGAGCAGTACTTC,CASSRPGQGFEQYF
TRBD1,TRBJ1-3,.,TRBV18,TGTGCCAGCTCACCCGGGACAGGGGAAGGAAACACCATATATTTT,CASSPGTGEGNTIYF
.,TRBJ1-4,.,TRBV5-1,TGCGCCTCGTCCGAGGGCCGTCCCACTACTAATGAAAAACTGTTTTTT,CASSEGRPTTNEKLFF
TRBD2,TRBJ2-5,.,TRBV29-1,TGCAGCGCCGCGGGGGGCCAAGAGACCCAGTACTTC,CSAAGGQETQYF
.,TRBJ2-5,once,TRBV25-1,TGTGCCAGCAGTGACGGGACCCAGTACTTC,CASSDGTQYF
.,TRBJ2-5,.,TRBV13,TGTGCCAGCAACCGCGGGAACCAAGAGACCCAGTACTTC,CASNRGNQETQYF
TRBD2,TRBJ2-3,.,TRBV9,TGTGCCAGCAGCTTCGGGGGGGGGATCACAGATACGCAGTATTTT,CASSFGGGITDTQYF
.,TRBJ2-3,.,TRBV5-1,TGCGCCAGCAGCCTGGGGAGCGGATACACAGATACGCAGTATTTT,CASSLGSGYTDTQYF
.,TRBJ1-2,few,TRBV18,TGTGCCAGCTCACCATTAGAAAACAACTATGGCTACACCTTC,CASSPLENNYGYTF
.,TRBJ2-1,few,TRBV9,TGTGCCAGCACCCTAGGGTGGGGCGATGAGCAGTTCTTC,CASTLGWGDEQFF
.,TRBJ1-4,.,TRBV2,TGTGCCAGCCGGGCGGGGCTTAATGAAAAACTGTTTTTT,CASRAGLNEKLFF
TRBD1,TRBJ1-3,.,TRBV5-4,TGTGCCGTTTCAAGTGAGGGGGCAAGGGGAAACACCATATATTTT,CAVSSEGARGNTIYF
TRBD1,TRBJ1-5,.,TRBV5-1,TGCGCCAGCAGGGTGGGTCAGGGGGCGAATCAGCCCCAGCATTTT,CASRVGQGANQPQHF
TRBD2,TRBJ2-1,.,TRBV7-9,TGTGCCAGCAGCCGAGCGGGAGGGCCCTTAGGGCCCTACAATGAGCAGTTCTTC,CASSRAGGPLGPYNEQFF
.,TRBJ1-2,once,TRBV6-6,TGTGCCAGCAGTTCAAGGGTAACAGGAGGCTACACCTTC,CASSSRVTGGYTF
.,TRBJ2-7,.,TRBV30,TGTGCCTGCAGCGAGCAGTACTTC,CACSEQYF
.,TRBJ1-3,.,TRBV5-1,TGCGCCAGCAGCATAGCCTCCGGCACTGGAAACACCATATATTTT,CASSIASGTGNTIYF
TRBD1,TRBJ1-1,.,TRBV7-2,TGTGCCAGCACCCGACAGGGGGGATACACTGAAGCTTTCTTT,CASTRQGGYTEAFF
TRBD1,TRBJ2-5,.,TRBV27,TGTGCCAGCAGGGGGCTGGACAGGGGACCGGGGGAGCAGTACTTC,CASRGLDRGPGEQYF
TRBD1,TRBJ1-1,few,TRBV29-1,TGCAGCGTCCGGACAGGAACTATTGAAGCTTTCTTT,CSVRTGTIEAFF
.,TRBJ2-5,.,TRBV6-5,TGTGCCAGCAGGGATGGGCCGCGGGGGCCCCAGTACTTC,CASRDGPRGPQYF
TRBD1,TRBJ2-7,few,TRBV7-2,TGTGCCAGCAGCTACAGGGGGTCCTACGAGCAGTACTTC,CASSYRGSYEQYF